The 21 T cell receptor beta chains listed next were all sequenced from one sample in a study of beta chain features in type 1 diabetes. Overall study results and limits: All four CD4+ subsets of Type 1 diabetes patients contained TCRB CDR3s that were moderately but significantly shorter.

Their antigen targets remain unknown. The whole isolated RNA underwent reverse transcription, so sequencing captured expressed TCRB transcripts. Produced via immunoSEQ multiplex PCR; TCRdb's table is partial and in-frame only. This sample has approximately 730,000 clones, with 13% found just once. Sequencing input: naive CD4+ T cells from blood. These receptors were collected from a man between 18 and 35 years old with type 1 diabetes.

This clone turned up a few times. The V call is TRBV6-1, the J call TRBJ1-1; TRBD1 agrees at 9 bases. CDR3 size: 13 residues. V was clipped by 10 bases and J by 4 bases; unmatched bases: 7. Germline CDR1 reads MNHNS; CDR2 reads SASEGT. The CDR3 coding sequence is TGTGCCACCCCATTGACAGGGGGCACTGAAGCTTTCTTT. This gives the protein CATPLTGGTEAFF.

The table lists this clone with a few counts. This chain joins TRBV7-9 and TRBJ2-1; TRBD1 might be the D (6 bases). V was trimmed by 8 bases and J by 8 bases, leaving 16 bases between them. The CDR3 has 13 amino acids. Germline V lookup: CDR1 SEHNR, CDR2 FQNEAQ (reference sequence). The CDR3 sequence is CASVLGGLHEQFF. The CDR3 region has the DNA TGTGCCAGCGTACTAGGGGGTTTGCATGAGCAGTTCTTC.

This chain connects TRBV27 to TRBJ2-5; D is ambiguous. V was trimmed by 4 bases and J by 9 bases, leaving 15 bases between them. The CDR3 length is 13 residues. The V gene's germline CDR1 is MNHEY and CDR2 SMNVEV (reference sequence). In nucleotides, the CDR3 is TGTGCCAGCAGTTCCCAAGGAGTGGTGGCCCAGTACTTC. Translating gives CASSSQGVVAQYF.

This clone was seen only a few times. The rearrangement links TRBV7-8 to TRBJ2-2; no clear D gene. The CDR3 has 16 amino acids. Per the germline V gene, CDR1 is SGHVS and CDR2 is FQNEAQ. Trimming removed 5 bases from V and 2 bases from J, with 15 bases in between. The CDR3 sequence: CASSPQVSFNTGELFF. In DNA, the CDR3 is TGTGCCAGCAGCCCACAAGTTAGCTTCAACACCGGGGAGCTGTTTTTT. The entire variable domain, with the rest obtained from reference TRBV7-8 and TRBJ2-2, is as follows: GAGVSQSPRYKVAKRGQDVALRCDPISGHVSLFWYQQALGQGPEFLTYFQNEAQLDKSGLPSDRFFAERPEGSVSTLKIQRTQQEDSAVYLCASSPQVSFNTGELFFGEGSRLTVL.

The table lists this clone with a few counts. The chain links TRBV28 to TRBJ2-5, with TRBD2 identical over 9 bases. V gave up 5 bases and J gave up 1 base; unmatched junction bases: 14. Germline V gives CDR1 MDHEN, CDR2 SYDVKM. The CDR3 is 18 residues long. This chain's CDR3 is CASSRAGGSHARQETQYF. The CDR3 nucleotides are TGTGCCAGCAGTCGAGCGGGGGGCTCCCATGCTCGCCAAGAGACCCAGTACTTC.

V and J are TRBV7-9 and TRBJ1-6, with 7 bases fitting TRBD1. Unmatched junction bases numbered 11, after V lost 5 bases and J lost 7 bases. This CDR3 region has 16 residues. Germline V CDR1 and CDR2: SEHNR, FQNEAQ (reference sequence). The CDR3 DNA sequence: TGTGCCAGCAGCCCGCGGACAGGCCAAGCCAATTCACCCCTCCACTTT. It yields the protein CASSPRTGQANSPLHF. Filled out from reference TRBV7-9 and TRBJ1-6, the complete variable domain reads DTGVSQNPRHKITKRGQNVTFRCDPISEHNRLYWYRQTLGQGPEFLTYFQNEAQLEKSRLLSDRFSAERPKGSFSTLEIQRTEQGDSAMYLCASSPRTGQANSPLHFGNGTRLTVT.

The chain employs TRBV6-5 and TRBJ1-1, with TRBD1 as a possible D gene (6 bases). The length of the CDR3 is 14 residues. Per the germline V gene, CDR1 is MNHEY and CDR2 is SVGAGI. V gave up 6 bases and J gave up 8 bases, with 19 bases separating them. CDR3 region: CASSPWGGGLEAFF. The CDR3 nucleotides are TGTGCCAGCAGCCCGTGGGGAGGGGGATTGGAAGCTTTCTTT.

The sample holds a few counts of this clone. The CDR3 DNA is TGTGCCAGCAGCTCAAGACAGGATGAGCAGTTCTTC. Protein: CASSSRQDEQFF. The genes are TRBV7-9 and TRBJ2-1; D perhaps matches TRBD1 (6 bases). The CDR3 totals 12 residues. Germline loops: CDR1 SEHNR, CDR2 FQNEAQ (reference sequence). Trimming stripped 4 bases from V and 8 bases from J, with 9 bases between. The entire variable domain, with the rest obtained from reference TRBV7-9 and TRBJ2-1, is as follows: DTGVSQNPRHKITKRGQNVTFRCDPISEHNRLYWYRQTLGQGPEFLTYFQNEAQLEKSRLLSDRFSAERPKGSFSTLEIQRTEQGDSAMYLCASSSRQDEQFFGPGTRLTVL.

The CDR3 loop reads CASTQATGRPEAFF. The CDR3 bases are TGCGCCAGCACCCAAGCGACAGGGCGCCCTGAAGCTTTCTTT. The chain recombines TRBV5-1 with TRBJ1-1, with TRBD1 identical over 7 bases. The CDR3 length is 14 residues. Germline V gene lookup returns CDR1 SGHRS and CDR2 YFSETQ. V shed 6 bases, J shed 6 bases, and the junction held 11 bases outside the gene matches. Full variable domain (rest looked up from reference TRBV5-1 and TRBJ1-1): KAGVTQTPRYLIKTRGQQVTLSCSPISGHRSVSWYQQTPGQGLQFLFEYFSETQRNKGNFPGRFSGRQFSNSRSEMNVSTLELGDSALYLCASTQATGRPEAFFGQGTRLTVV.

The chain uses TRBV10-3 and TRBJ2-2, with a possible D match to TRBD2 (5 bases). Germline values: CDR1 ENHRY, CDR2 SYGVKD. V lost 2 bases and J lost 5, with 12 bases in between. The CDR3 runs to 15 residues. The CDR3 reads CAISEMEPGTGELFF. CDR3 bases: TGTGCCATCAGTGAGATGGAGCCGGGGACCGGGGAGCTGTTTTTT.

This clone was counted only a few times. The chain recombines TRBV19 with TRBJ1-1; 8 nucleotides match TRBD1. Trimming cost V 6 bases and J 6 bases; bases outside gene matches: 9. The CDR3 sequence is 14 residues long. CDR1 and CDR2 from the germline V gene are LNHDA and SQIVND (reference sequence). This chain's CDR3 is CASSLDRGRPEAFF. The CDR3 nucleotides read TGTGCCAGTAGCCTCGACAGGGGTCGGCCTGAAGCTTTCTTT.

This clone was counted only a few times. The rearrangement joins TRBV5-1 to TRBJ1-1; TRBD1 matches 10 bases. Germline V gene lookup returns CDR1 SGHRS and CDR2 YFSETQ. The V segment lost 4 bases and the J segment 4 bases; nucleotides outside the gene matches: 4. This CDR3 is 14 amino acids long. The CDR3 protein is CASSLRTGGTEAFF. CDR3 DNA: TGCGCCAGCAGCCTAAGGACAGGGGGCACTGAAGCTTTCTTT.

The CDR3 nucleotides read TGTGCCAGCAGTTATGTTGGAGGGGGGGCTCGAGAGCAGTACTTC. It codes for CASSYVGGGAREQYF. V gene TRBV6-5 combines with J gene TRBJ2-7; D is possibly TRBD2 (7 bases). V was cut by 3 bases and J by 7 bases, with 19 bases left in between. The CDR3 is made up of 15 amino acids. In germline, CDR1 is MNHEY, CDR2 SVGAGI.

In its sample, this clone was seen a few times. V is TRBV7-2 and J is TRBJ1-3; D ambiguous. V lost 2 bases, J lost 0 bases, and 8 bases lay in between. This CDR3 contains 15 residues. The germline CDR1 and CDR2 sequences are SGHTA and FQGNSA. CDR3 protein: CASSLISFSGNTIYF. The CDR3 coding sequence is TGTGCCAGCAGCTTAATCAGTTTCTCTGGAAACACCATATATTTT.

J is TRBJ1-2 and V is TRBV5-1, with D hard to call. V gave up 4 bases and J gave up 0 bases, with 10 bases separating them. CDR1 and CDR2 (germline): SGHRS, YFSETQ. CDR3 length: 14 amino acids. The CDR3 coding sequence is TGCGCCAGCAGCCGGACGGCTACTAACTATGGCTACACCTTC. Translated, it gives CASSRTATNYGYTF.

Only a few counts were recorded for this clone. V usage is TRBV15 and J usage is TRBJ1-2; 8 bases agree with TRBD1. Germline assignment: CDR1 LNHNV and CDR2 YYDKDF (reference sequence). The V and J ends lost 2 bases and 2 bases, in that order; junction bases with no gene match: 4. The CDR3 totals 15 residues. CDR3 sequence (DNA): TGTGCCACCAGCAGAAGGACAGGGATGAACTATGGCTACACCTTC. This translates into CATSRRTGMNYGYTF.

DNA for the CDR3: TGTGCCAGCAGGACAGGCGCGAACACCGGGGAGCTGTTTTTT. Translated, it gives CASRTGANTGELFF. The chain couples TRBV6-1 to TRBJ2-2; weak D call: TRBD1 (6 bases). The CDR3 spans 14 residues. Germline CDR1 and CDR2: MNHNS and SASEGT. V was cut by 6 bases and J by 0 bases, with 8 bases left in between.

A few counts support this clone. The chain couples TRBV30 to TRBJ1-3, with D possibly matching TRBD1 (6 bases). The CDR3 has 15 amino acids. Germline V gene data show CDR1 as GTSNPN and CDR2 as SVGIG (reference sequence). Trimming cost V 1 base and J 3 bases, with 13 bases left between them. CDR3 amino acids: CAWSAPGVNGNTIYF. CDR3 sequence (DNA): TGTGCCTGGAGTGCCCCAGGGGTCAATGGAAACACCATATATTTT.

With regard to this clone: Other DNA sequences in this sample translate to the same CDR3. The chain carries TRBV27 and TRBJ2-3; D is perhaps TRBD1 or TRBD2 (5 bases each). Trimming took 2 bases from V and 5 from J, leaving 11 bases between them. This CDR3 has 14 amino acids. Per germline, CDR1 MNHEY and CDR2 SMNVEV (reference sequence). For the CDR3, the DNA is TGTGCCAGCAGTTTAGCCGGGGCGGGAGATACGCAGTATTTT. This gives the protein CASSLAGAGDTQYF.

In this sample, this clone turned up a few times. The chain uses TRBV10-3 and TRBJ1-2; D not resolved. V lost 3 bases to trimming and J lost 5 bases, with 7 bases between them. This CDR3 has 12 amino acids. Germline V gene lookup returns CDR1 ENHRY and CDR2 SYGVKD. CDR3 nucleotide sequence: TGTGCCATCAGTGATACGGAATATGGCTACACCTTC. Protein sequence: CAISDTEYGYTF.

The chain is built from TRBV9 and TRBJ2-5, with 11 nucleotides matching TRBD2. The V and J ends lost 0 bases and 5 bases, in that order; junction bases with no gene match: 12. The length of the CDR3 is 18 residues. CDR1 SGDLS and CDR2 YYNGEE come from the germline V gene. The CDR3 sequence is CASSVGGLAGSPAETQYF. As DNA, the CDR3 is TGTGCCAGCAGCGTAGGTGGACTAGCGGGTTCGCCGGCCGAGACCCAGTACTTC.